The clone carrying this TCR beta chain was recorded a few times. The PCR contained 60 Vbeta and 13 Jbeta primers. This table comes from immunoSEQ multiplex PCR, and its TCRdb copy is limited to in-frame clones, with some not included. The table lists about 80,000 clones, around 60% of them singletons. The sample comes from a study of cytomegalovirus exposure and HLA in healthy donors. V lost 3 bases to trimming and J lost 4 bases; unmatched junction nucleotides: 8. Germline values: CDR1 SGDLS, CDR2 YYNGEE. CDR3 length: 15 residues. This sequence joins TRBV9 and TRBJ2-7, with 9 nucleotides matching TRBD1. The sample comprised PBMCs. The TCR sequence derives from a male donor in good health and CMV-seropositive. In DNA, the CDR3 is TGTGCCAGCAGCGCTACAGGGGGCGGCCTGTACGAGCAGTACTTC. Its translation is CASSATGGGLYEQYF.